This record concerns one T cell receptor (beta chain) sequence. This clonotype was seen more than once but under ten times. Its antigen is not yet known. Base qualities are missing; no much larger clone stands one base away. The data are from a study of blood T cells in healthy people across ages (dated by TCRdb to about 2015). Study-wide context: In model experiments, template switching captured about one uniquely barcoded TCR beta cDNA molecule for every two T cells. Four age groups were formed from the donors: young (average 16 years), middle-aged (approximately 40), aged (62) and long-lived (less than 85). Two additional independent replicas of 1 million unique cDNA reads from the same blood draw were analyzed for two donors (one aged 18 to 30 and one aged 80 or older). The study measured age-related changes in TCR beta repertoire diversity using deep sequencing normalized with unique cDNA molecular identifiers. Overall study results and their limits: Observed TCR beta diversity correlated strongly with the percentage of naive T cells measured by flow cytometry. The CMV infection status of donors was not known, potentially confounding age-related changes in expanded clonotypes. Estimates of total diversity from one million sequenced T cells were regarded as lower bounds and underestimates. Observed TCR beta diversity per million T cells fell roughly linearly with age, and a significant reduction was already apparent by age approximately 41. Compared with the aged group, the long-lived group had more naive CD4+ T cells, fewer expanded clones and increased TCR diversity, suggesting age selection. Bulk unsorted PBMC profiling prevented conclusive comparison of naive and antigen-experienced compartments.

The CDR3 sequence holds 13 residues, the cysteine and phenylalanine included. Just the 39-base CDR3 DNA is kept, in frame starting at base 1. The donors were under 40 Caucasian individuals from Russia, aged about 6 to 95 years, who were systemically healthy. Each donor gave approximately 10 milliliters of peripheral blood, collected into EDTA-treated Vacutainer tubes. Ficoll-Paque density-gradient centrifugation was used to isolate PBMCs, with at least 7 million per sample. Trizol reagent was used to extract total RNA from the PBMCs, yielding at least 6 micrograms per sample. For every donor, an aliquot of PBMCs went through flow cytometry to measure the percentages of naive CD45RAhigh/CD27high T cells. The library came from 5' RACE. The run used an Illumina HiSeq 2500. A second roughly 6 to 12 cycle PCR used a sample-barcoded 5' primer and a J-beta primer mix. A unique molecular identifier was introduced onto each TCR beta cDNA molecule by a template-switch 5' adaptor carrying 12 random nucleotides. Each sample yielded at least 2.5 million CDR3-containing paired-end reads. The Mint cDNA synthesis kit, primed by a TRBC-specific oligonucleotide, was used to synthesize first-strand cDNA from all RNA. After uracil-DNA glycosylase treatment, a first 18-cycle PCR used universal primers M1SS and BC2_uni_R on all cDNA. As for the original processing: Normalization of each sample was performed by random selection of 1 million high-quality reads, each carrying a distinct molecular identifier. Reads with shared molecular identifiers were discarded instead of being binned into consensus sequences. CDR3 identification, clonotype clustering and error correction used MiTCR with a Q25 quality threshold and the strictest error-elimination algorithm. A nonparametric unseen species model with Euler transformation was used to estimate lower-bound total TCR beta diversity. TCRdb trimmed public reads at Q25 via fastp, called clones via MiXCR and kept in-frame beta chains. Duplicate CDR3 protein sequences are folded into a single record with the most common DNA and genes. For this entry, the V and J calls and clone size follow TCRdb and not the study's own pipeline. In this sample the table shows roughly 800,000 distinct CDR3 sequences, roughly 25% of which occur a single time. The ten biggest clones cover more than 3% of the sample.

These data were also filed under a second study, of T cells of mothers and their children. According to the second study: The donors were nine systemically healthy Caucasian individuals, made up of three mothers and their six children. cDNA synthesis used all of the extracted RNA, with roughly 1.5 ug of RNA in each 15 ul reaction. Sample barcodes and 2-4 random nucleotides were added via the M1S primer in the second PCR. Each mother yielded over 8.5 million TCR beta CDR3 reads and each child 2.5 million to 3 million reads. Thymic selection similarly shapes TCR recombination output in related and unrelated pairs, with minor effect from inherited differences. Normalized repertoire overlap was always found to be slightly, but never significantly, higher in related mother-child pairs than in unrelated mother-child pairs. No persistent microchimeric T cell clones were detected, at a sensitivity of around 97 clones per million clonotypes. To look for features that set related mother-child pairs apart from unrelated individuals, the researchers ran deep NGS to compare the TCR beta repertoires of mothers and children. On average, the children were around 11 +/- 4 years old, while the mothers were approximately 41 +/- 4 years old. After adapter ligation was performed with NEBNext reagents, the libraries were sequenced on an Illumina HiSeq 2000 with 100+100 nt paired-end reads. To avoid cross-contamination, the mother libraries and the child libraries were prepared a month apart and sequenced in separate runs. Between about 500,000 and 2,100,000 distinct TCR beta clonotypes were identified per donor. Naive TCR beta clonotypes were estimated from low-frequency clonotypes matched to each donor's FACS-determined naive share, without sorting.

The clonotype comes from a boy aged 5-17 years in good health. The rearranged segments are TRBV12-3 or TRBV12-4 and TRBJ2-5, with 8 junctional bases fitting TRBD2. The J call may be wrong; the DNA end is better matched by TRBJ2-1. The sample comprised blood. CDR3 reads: CASTPSGFNEQFF. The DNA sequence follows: TGTGCCAGCACCCCTAGCGGGTTCAATGAGCAGTTCTTC.